These 17 T cell receptor beta chains share one sample of origin, sequenced in a study of blood T cell repertoires in COVID-19. TCRdb keeps only in-frame clones here, not all; method: immunoSEQ multiplex PCR. The sample yields approximately 500,000 clones, roughly 89% seen once. Source material: peripheral blood. These receptors were collected from a man between 18 and 29 years old with COVID-19, enrolled during active disease.

The J gene is TRBJ2-1, the V gene TRBV29-1, with 10 bases lining up with TRBD1. Germline V gives CDR1 SQVTM, CDR2 ANQGSEA. The CDR3 has 13 amino acids. V shed 7 bases and J 6 bases; nucleotides not matched to a gene: 6. The CDR3 sequence: CSARQGAINEQFF. The CDR3 region has the DNA TGCAGCGCTCGACAGGGGGCAATCAATGAGCAGTTCTTC.

The chain carries TRBV7-9 and TRBJ2-4; no clear D gene. Trimming removed 4 bases at V and 9 bases at J, with 7 bases between. Germline V CDR1 and CDR2: SEHNR, FQNEAQ (reference sequence). This CDR3 is 11 amino acids long. The CDR3, as DNA: TGTGCCAGCAGCTCAACAGCCATTCAGTACTTC. Translated, it gives CASSSTAIQYF.

Remarks on this clone: One end of the junction is discordant with germline, which a read error may explain. The rearrangement joins TRBV4-1 to TRBJ2-1; D possibly corresponds to TRBD2 (5 bases). This CDR3 has 12 residues. Germline-derived CDR1 and CDR2 are MGHRA and YSYEKL. CDR3 in DNA: TGCGCCAGCAGCCAAGAAGAGGGCCAGCCAGTCTTC. Translated, it gives CASSQEEGQPVF.

This clone was recorded once. The chain carries TRBV7-8 and TRBJ2-6; 12 nucleotides agree with TRBD1. This CDR3 is built from 17 residues. CDR1 is SGHVS and CDR2 is FQNEAQ in the germline V gene. V was pared by 5 bases and J by 3 bases, with 5 bases of the junction left unmatched. In DNA, the CDR3 is TGTGCCAGCAGCATGGGACAGGGGGCTTATGGGGCCAACGTCCTGACTTTC. Its protein is CASSMGQGAYGANVLTF.

This chain's CDR3 is CATRHRQGPPYNEQFF. For the CDR3, the DNA is TGTGCCACCAGGCACCGACAGGGCCCCCCCTACAATGAGCAGTTCTTC. The chain recombines TRBV24-1 with TRBJ2-1; 7 bases align to TRBD1. This CDR3 contains 16 residues. The V segment lost 7 bases and the J segment 2 bases; nucleotides outside the gene matches: 10. The germline V gene encodes CDR1 KGHDR and CDR2 SFDVKD.

V and J are TRBV28 and TRBJ2-7; D is perhaps TRBD1 (5 bases). Germline assignment: CDR1 MDHEN and CDR2 SYDVKM. This CDR3 is built from 15 residues. Trimming stripped 1 base from V and 1 base from J, with 11 bases between. CDR3 in amino acids: CASSLYRAGSYEQYF. The CDR3, as DNA: TGTGCCAGCAGTTTATACCGGGCAGGGTCCTACGAGCAGTACTTC.

This clone was observed once. The chain uses TRBV7-2 and TRBJ1-2; perhaps TRBD1 as D (5 bases). The CDR3 loop spans 14 amino acids. The germline V and J ends were trimmed by 6 bases and 3 bases, with 14 bases remaining between them. The germline gives CDR1 SGHTA, CDR2 FQGNSA. The CDR3 spells CASSTGRVDYGYTF. CDR3 bases: TGTGCCAGCAGTACTGGCAGGGTTGACTATGGCTACACCTTC.

This chain links TRBV12-3 or TRBV12-4 with TRBJ1-2; possible D gene TRBD1, 6 bases. Trimming stripped 1 base from V and 6 bases from J, with 9 bases between. This CDR3 comprises 13 residues. The CDR3 protein is CASSLDTGHGYTF. The CDR3 nucleotides are TGTGCCAGCAGTTTAGACACAGGGCATGGCTACACCTTC.

This clone was found once. The chain employs TRBV2 and TRBJ2-7, with 7 bases matching TRBD2. V lost 4 bases and J lost 6; bases outside the gene matches: 9. This CDR3 has 14 amino acids. The germline V gene encodes CDR1 SNHLY and CDR2 FYNNEI. This CDR3 is CASSAGRALGEQYF. CDR3 DNA: TGTGCCAGCAGTGCGGGGAGGGCCCTCGGCGAGCAGTACTTC. Combining the CDR3 with reference TRBV2 and TRBJ2-7 gives the whole variable domain EPEVTQTPSHQVTQMGQEVILRCVPISNHLYFYWYRQILGQKVEFLVSFYNNEISEKSEIFDDQFSVERPDGSNFTLKIRSTKLEDSAMYFCASSAGRALGEQYFGPGTRLTVT.

This sequence joins TRBV19 and TRBJ2-1; 9 bases map to TRBD1. This CDR3 comprises 15 residues. CDR1 LNHDA and CDR2 SQIVND come from the germline V gene (reference sequence). Unmatched junction bases numbered 10, after V lost 4 bases and J lost 9 bases. This chain's CDR3 is CASSTRQGVSSEQFF. CDR3 nucleotide sequence: TGTGCCAGTAGTACGCGACAGGGGGTCTCGAGTGAGCAGTTCTTC.

This chain joins TRBV30 and TRBJ2-6, with D unclear. Trimming took off 2 bases at V and 4 bases at J, with 9 bases between the two ends. This CDR3 has 14 residues. Germline CDR1 and CDR2: GTSNPN and SVGIG (reference sequence). CDR3: CAWSPGWGANVLTF. The CDR3 DNA follows: TGTGCCTGGAGTCCCGGGTGGGGGGCCAACGTCCTGACTTTC. Full variable domain (rest looked up from reference TRBV30 and TRBJ2-6): SQTIHQWPATLVQPVGSPLSLECTVEGTSNPNLYWYRQAAGRGLQLLFYSVGIGQISSEVPQNLSASRPQDRQFILSSKKLLLSDSGFYLCAWSPGWGANVLTFGAGSRLTVL.

This clone occurred a few times. The V and J genes are TRBV7-9 and TRBJ2-3, with D tentatively TRBD1 (6 bases). The CDR3 consists of 13 residues. CDR1 and CDR2 (germline): SEHNR, FQNEAQ (reference sequence). V shed 3 bases and J shed 5 bases, with 9 bases lying between them. DNA of the CDR3: TGTGCCAGCAGCTTCGCAGGGGAAGATACGCAGTATTTT. This gives the protein CASSFAGEDTQYF.

The V call is TRBV24-1, the J call TRBJ2-3; the D is unclear. CDR1 and CDR2 (germline): KGHDR, SFDVKD. The CDR3 is made up of 15 amino acids. V was shortened by 4 bases and J by 1 base, with 11 bases between the two germline ends. In DNA form, the CDR3 reads TGTGCCACCAGTGACCGTAACTACCGCACAGATACGCAGTATTTT. Translating it yields CATSDRNYRTDTQYF.

The V and J genes are TRBV3-1 (or the pseudogene TRBV3-2) and TRBJ2-7, with TRBD1 as a possible D gene (6 bases). Trimming took off 1 base at V and 0 bases at J, with 10 bases between the two ends. The germline CDR1 and CDR2 sequences are LGHDT and YNNKEL (reference sequence). The CDR3 contains 15 residues. CDR3 DNA sequence: TGTGCCAGCAGCCAAGGCCAGGGGAGCTCCTACGAGCAGTACTTC. Translating it yields CASSQGQGSSYEQYF.

This clone was observed a single time. The chain joins TRBV5-1 to TRBJ1-3; 8 bases are a match to TRBD1. The ends lost 3 bases at V and 0 bases at J; junction bases unmatched: 5. This CDR3 has 16 residues. CDR1 and CDR2 (germline): SGHRS, YFSETQ. The CDR3 sequence: CASSSADRASGNTIYF. The CDR3 DNA is TGCGCCAGCAGCTCCGCGGACAGGGCCTCTGGAAACACCATATATTTT.

This chain uses TRBV27 with TRBJ2-1, with 8 bases that match TRBD2. With V trimmed by 5 bases and J by 7 bases, 19 bases remained unmatched. CDR1 MNHEY and CDR2 SMNVEV come from the germline V gene (reference sequence). The length of the CDR3 is 18 residues. The CDR3, as DNA: TGTGCCAGCAGTCAGGACGGTCTCGCGGGAGCGGGAGATAATGAGCAGTTCTTC. Protein sequence: CASSQDGLAGAGDNEQFF.

The chain carries TRBV9 and TRBJ2-3; 14 bases line up with TRBD2. The trim removed 2 bases at V and 2 bases at J, leaving 1 base unmatched. The CDR3 is 16 residues long. Germline V gene sequence: CDR1 SGDLS, CDR2 YYNGEE. DNA for the CDR3: TGTGCCAGCAGCGTGGGACTAGCGGGAGTCACAGATACGCAGTATTTT. Amino acid sequence: CASSVGLAGVTDTQYF. The full variable domain, completed using reference TRBV9 and TRBJ2-3, is DSGVTQTPKHLITATGQRVTLRCSPRSGDLSVYWYQQSLDQGLQFLIQYYNGEERAKGNILERFSAQQFPDLHSELNLSSLELGDSALYFCASSVGLAGVTDTQYFGPGTRLTVL.